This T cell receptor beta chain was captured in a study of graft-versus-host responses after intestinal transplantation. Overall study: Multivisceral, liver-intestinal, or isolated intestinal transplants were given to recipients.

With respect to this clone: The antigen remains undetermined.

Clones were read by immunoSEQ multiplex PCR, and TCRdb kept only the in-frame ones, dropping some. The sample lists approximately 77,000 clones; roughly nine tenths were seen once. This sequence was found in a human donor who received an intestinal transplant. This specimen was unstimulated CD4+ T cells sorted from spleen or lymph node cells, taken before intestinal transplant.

The CDR3 loop reads CASSPQGGRGATEAFF. For the CDR3, the DNA is TGCGCCAGCAGCCCACAGGGGGGGCGGGGAGCAACTGAAGCTTTCTTT. The rearrangement joins TRBV5-1 to TRBJ1-1, with 8 bases matching TRBD1. After removal of 4 bases from V and 5 bases from J, the junction contained 13 bases not matched to a gene. CDR1 is SGHRS and CDR2 is YFSETQ in the germline V gene. The CDR3 extends over 16 amino acids.